This T cell receptor (beta chain) was sequenced during a study of CD8 T cells in ankylosing spondylitis. General study findings and limits: Disease-linked clones displayed a CD8+ phenotype and appeared relatively rarely in peripheral blood. Characteristic, it appeared, of ankylosing spondylitis blood was a TCR beta motif of about eight highly homologous variants.

The CDR3 contains 12 residues. V was cut by 5 bases and J by 7 bases, with 10 bases left in between. The V gene's germline CDR1 is MDHEN and CDR2 SYDVKM. TCRdb fed the 5' RACE reads into MiXCR, producing one record per CDR3 protein. The sample holds about 450,000 distinct CDR3 sequences; 20% to 30% are singletons and the top ten take about 0.89%. As for this clonotype: Its cognate antigen is unknown.

This sequence joins TRBV28 and TRBJ2-3, with no clear D. The sequenced material came from blood, either unsorted or a sorted T cell fraction (not recorded which). This clonotype was sampled from a male donor with ankylosing spondylitis. CDR3 nucleotide sequence: TGTGCCAGCAGTAACCGGCCCAATACGCAGTATTTT. Protein: CASSNRPNTQYF. Drawing the rest from reference TRBV28 and TRBJ2-3, the complete variable domain is DVKVTQSSRYLVKRTGEKVFLECVQDMDHENMFWYRQDPGLGLRLIYFSYDVKMKEKGDIPEGYSVSREKKERFSLILESASTNQTSMYLCASSNRPNTQYFGPGTRLTVL.